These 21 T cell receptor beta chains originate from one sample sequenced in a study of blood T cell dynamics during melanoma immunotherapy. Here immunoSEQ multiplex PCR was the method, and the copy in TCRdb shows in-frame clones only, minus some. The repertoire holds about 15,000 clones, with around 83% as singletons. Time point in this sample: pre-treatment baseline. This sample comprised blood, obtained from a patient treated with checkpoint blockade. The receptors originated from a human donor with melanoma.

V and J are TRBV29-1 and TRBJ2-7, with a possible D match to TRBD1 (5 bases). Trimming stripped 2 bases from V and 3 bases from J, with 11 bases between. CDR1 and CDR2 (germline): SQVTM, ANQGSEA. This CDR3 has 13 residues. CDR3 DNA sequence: TGCAGCGTTGAACCCCGAGACAGCTACGAGCAGTACTTC. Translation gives CSVEPRDSYEQYF.

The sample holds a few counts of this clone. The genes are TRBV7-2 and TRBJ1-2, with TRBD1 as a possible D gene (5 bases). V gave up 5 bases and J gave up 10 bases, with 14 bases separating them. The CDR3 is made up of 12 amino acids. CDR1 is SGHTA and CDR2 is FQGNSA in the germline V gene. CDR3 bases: TGTGCCAGCAGCCCCAACAGGTTGTACTACACCTTC. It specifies CASSPNRLYYTF.

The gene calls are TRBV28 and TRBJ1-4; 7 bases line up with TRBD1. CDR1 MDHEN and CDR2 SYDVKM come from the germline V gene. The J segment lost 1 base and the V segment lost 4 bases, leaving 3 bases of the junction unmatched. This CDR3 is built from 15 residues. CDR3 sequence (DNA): TGTGCCAGCAGTTCTTCAGGGGGAACTAATGAAAAACTGTTTTTT. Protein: CASSSSGGTNEKLFF.

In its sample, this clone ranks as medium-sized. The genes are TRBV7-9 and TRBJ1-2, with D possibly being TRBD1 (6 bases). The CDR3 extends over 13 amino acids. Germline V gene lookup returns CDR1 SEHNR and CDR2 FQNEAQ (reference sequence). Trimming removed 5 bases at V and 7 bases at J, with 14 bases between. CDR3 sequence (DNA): TGTGCCAGCAGCGCGAGGGGGAACGGTGGCTACACCTTC. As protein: CASSARGNGGYTF.

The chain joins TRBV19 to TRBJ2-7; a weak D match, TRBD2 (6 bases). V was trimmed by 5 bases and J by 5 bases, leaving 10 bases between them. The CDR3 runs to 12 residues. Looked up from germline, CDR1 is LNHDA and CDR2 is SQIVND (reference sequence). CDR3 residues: CASSQGGHEQYF. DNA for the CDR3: TGTGCCAGTAGTCAAGGAGGGCACGAGCAGTACTTC.

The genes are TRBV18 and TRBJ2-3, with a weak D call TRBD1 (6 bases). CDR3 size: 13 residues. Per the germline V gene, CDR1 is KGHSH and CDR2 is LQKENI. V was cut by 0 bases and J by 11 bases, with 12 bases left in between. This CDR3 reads CASSPPSTGLQYF. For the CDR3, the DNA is TGTGCCAGCTCACCACCGTCGACAGGTCTGCAGTATTTT.

Written as DNA, the CDR3 is TGTGCCAGCAGCCCTTCCACCGGGGAGCTGTTTTTT. Translation: CASSPSTGELFF. The chain uses TRBV28 and TRBJ2-2, with D unresolved. This CDR3 is built from 12 residues. V was cut by 6 bases and J by 4 bases, with 6 bases left in between. Germline V gene lookup returns CDR1 MDHEN and CDR2 SYDVKM.

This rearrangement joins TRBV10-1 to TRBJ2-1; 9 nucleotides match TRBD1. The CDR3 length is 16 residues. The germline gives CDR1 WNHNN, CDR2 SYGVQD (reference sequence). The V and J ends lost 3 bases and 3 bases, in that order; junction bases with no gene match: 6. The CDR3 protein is CASSDFSGQGYNEQFF. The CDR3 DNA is TGCGCCAGCAGTGACTTCTCGGGACAGGGCTACAATGAGCAGTTCTTC.

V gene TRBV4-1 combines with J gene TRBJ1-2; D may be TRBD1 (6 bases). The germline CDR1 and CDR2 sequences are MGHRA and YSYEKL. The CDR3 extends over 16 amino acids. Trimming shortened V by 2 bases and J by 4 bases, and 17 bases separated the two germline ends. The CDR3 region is CASSQQAGTIPYGYTF. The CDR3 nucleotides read TGCGCCAGCAGCCAACAAGCGGGGACAATACCCTATGGCTACACCTTC.

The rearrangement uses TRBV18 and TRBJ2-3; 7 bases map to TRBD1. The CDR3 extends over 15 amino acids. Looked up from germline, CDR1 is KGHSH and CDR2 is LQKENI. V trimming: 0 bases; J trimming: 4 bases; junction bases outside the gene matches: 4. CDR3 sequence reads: CASSPPTGTADTQYF. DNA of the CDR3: TGTGCCAGCTCACCACCGACTGGGACAGCAGATACGCAGTATTTT.

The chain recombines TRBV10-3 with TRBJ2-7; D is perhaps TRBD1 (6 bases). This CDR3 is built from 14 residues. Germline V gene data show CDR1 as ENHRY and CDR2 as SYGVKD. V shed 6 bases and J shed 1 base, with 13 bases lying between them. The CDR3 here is CAISSGVTSYEQYF. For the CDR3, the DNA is TGTGCCATCAGCTCAGGGGTGACGTCCTACGAGCAGTACTTC.

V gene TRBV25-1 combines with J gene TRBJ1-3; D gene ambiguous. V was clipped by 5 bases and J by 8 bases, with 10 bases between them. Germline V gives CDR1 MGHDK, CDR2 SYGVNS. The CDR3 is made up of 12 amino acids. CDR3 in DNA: TGTGCCAGCAGTCCCCGATATGACACCATATATTTT. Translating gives CASSPRYDTIYF.

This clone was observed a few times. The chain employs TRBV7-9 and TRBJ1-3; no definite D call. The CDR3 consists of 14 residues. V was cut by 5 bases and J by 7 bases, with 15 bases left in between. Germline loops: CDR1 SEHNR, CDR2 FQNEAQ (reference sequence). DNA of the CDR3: TGTGCCAGCAGCCCGGGAAGGACTGATAACACCATATATTTT. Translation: CASSPGRTDNTIYF.

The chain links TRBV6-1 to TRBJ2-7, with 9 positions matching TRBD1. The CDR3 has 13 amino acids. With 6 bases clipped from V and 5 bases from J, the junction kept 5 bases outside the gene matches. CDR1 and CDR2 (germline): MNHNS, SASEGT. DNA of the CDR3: TGTGCCAGCAGACCAACAGGGGGCAACGAGCAGTACTTC. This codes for CASRPTGGNEQYF.

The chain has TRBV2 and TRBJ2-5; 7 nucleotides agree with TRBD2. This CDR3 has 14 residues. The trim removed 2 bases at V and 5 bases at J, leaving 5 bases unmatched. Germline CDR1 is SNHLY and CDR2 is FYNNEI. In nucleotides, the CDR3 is TGTGCCAGCAGTGAACGGCAGGGAGGGGAGACCCAGTACTTC. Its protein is CASSERQGGETQYF.

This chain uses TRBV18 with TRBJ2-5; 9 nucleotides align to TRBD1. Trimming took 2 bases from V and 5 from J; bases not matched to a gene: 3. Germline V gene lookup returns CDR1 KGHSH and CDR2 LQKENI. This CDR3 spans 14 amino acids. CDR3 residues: CASSPGTGHETQYF. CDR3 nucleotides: TGTGCCAGCTCACCAGGGACAGGGCACGAGACCCAGTACTTC.

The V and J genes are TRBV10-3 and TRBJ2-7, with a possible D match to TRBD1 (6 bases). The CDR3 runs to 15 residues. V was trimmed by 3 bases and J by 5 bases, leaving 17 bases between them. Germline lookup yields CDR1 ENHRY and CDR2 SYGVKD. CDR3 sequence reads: CAISDRSGASHEQYF. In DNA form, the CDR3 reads TGTGCCATCAGTGATCGTTCAGGGGCCTCTCACGAGCAGTACTTC.

DNA for the CDR3: TGTGCCAGCAGTCCTAACGACATTAACTATGGCTACACCTTC. Its translation is CASSPNDINYGYTF. This chain joins TRBV27 and TRBJ1-2, with D unresolved. The CDR3 length is 14 residues. Trimming removed 5 bases at V and 1 base at J, with 11 bases between. The germline V gene has CDR1 MNHEY and CDR2 SMNVEV (reference sequence).

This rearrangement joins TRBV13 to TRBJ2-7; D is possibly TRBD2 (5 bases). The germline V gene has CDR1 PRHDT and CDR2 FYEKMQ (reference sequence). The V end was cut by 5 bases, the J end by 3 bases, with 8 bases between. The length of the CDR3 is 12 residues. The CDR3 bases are TGTGCCAGCAGCGCTGGGAGCTACGAGCAGTACTTC. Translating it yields CASSAGSYEQYF.

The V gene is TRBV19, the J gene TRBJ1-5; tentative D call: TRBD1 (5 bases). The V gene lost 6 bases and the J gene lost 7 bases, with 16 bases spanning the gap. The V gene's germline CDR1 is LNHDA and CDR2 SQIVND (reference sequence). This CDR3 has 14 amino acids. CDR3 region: CASSYDGAGQPQHF. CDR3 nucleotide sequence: TGTGCCAGTAGCTATGACGGGGCGGGGCAGCCCCAGCATTTT.

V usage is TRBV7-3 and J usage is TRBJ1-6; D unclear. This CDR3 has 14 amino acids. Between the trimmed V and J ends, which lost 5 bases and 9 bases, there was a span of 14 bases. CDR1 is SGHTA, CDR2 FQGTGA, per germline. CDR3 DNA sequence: TGTGCCAGCAGCCTAGGAACAGTCAGTTCACCCCTCCACTTT. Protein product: CASSLGTVSSPLHF. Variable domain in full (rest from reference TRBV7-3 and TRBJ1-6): GAGVSQTPSNKVTEKGKYVELRCDPISGHTALYWYRQSLGQGPEFLIYFQGTGAADDSGLPNDRFFAVRPEGSVSTLKIQRTERGDSAVYLCASSLGTVSSPLHFGNGTRLTVT.